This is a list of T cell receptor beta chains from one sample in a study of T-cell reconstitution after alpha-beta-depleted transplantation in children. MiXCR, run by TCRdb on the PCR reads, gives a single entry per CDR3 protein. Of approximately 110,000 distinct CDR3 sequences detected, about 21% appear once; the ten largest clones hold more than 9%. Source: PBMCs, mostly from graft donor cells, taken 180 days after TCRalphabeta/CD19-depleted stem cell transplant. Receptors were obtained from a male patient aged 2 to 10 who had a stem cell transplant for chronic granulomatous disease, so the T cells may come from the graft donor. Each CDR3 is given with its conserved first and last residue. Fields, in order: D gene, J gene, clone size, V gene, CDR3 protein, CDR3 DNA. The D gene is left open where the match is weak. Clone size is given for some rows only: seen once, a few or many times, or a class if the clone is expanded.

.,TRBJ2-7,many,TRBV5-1,CASSPGQTYEQYF,TGTGCCAGCAGCCCAGGACAGACCTACGAGCAGTACTTC
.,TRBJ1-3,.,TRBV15,CATSRDLVSSGNTIYF,TGTGCCACCAGCAGAGATTTGGTTAGCTCTGGAAACACCATATATTTT
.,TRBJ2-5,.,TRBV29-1,CSIDRQGQVQYF,TGCAGCATCGATCGCCAGGGGCAGGTGCAGTACTTC
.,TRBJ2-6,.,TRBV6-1,CASNSGTGVSGANVLTF,TGTGCCAGCAACTCCGGGACGGGAGTCTCTGGGGCCAACGTCCTGACTTTC
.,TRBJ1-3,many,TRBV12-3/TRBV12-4,CASSLGQGAGNTIYF,TGTGCCAGCAGTCTGGGTCAGGGAGCGGGGAACACCATATATTTT
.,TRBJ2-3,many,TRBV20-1,CSARLLGDTQYF,TGCAGTGCTAGATTACTTGGAGATACGCAGTATTTT
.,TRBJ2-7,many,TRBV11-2,CASSLAGSHEQYF,TGTGCCAGCAGCTTGGCAGGGTCCCACGAGCAGTACTTC
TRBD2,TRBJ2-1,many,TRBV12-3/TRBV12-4,CASSRGTSGSRTYNEQFF,TGTGCCAGCAGTCGGGGGACTAGCGGGAGTAGGACCTACAATGAGCAGTTCTTC
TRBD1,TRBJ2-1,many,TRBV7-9,CASSSGGSEQFF,TGTGCCAGCAGTTCAGGGGGCAGCGAGCAGTTCTTC
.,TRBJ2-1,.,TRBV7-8,CASSSLTRGFNEQFF,TGTGCCAGCAGCTCTCTCACTAGGGGTTTCAATGAGCAGTTCTTC
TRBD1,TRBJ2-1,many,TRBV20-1,CSARAQGTGRNEQFF,TGCAGTGCTAGAGCGCAGGGGACAGGGAGGAATGAGCAGTTCTTC
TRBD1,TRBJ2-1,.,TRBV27,CASSTGQGYVIF,TGTGCCAGCAGTACCGGACAGGGTTATGTCATCTTC
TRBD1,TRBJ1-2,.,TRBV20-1,CSARSGTGTSHYGYTF,TGCAGTGCTAGATCGGGGACAGGGACGTCGCACTATGGCTACACCTTC
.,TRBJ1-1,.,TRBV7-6,CASSSTNGMTEAFF,TGTGCCAGCAGCAGTACTAATGGGATGACTGAAGCTTTCTTT
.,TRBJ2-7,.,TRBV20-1,CSASPLGRYEQYF,TGCAGTGCTAGTCCCCTGGGGAGGTACGAGCAGTACTTC
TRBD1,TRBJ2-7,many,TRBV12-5,CASGYWTGREQYF,TGTGCTAGTGGTTACTGGACAGGGCGGGAGCAGTACTTC
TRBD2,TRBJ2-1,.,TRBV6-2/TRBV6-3,CASSYSRLAGTKPKGYNEQFF,TGTGCCAGCAGTTACTCGAGACTAGCGGGAACCAAACCCAAAGGGTACAATGAGCAGTTCTTC
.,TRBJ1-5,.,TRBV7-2,CASSLEMDQPQHF,TGTGCCAGCAGCTTAGAGATGGATCAGCCCCAGCATTTT
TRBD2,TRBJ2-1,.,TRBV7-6,CASSLAWGLAGVNEQFF,TGTGCCAGCAGCTTAGCCTGGGGCCTAGCGGGAGTCAATGAGCAGTTCTTC
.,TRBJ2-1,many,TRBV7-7,CASSSSRGAYNEQFF,TGTGCCAGCAGCTCCTCGCGAGGAGCCTACAATGAGCAGTTCTTC
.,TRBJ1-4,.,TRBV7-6,CASRRADRTNEKLFF,TGTGCCAGCAGGCGTGCTGACAGGACTAATGAAAAACTGTTTTTT
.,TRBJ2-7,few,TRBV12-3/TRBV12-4,CASSYLKTYEQYF,TGTGCCAGCAGTTATTTAAAGACCTACGAGCAGTACTTC
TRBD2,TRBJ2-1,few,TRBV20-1,CSARGGGASGNPYNEQFF,TGCAGTGCTAGGGGGGGAGGGGCTAGCGGGAACCCTTACAATGAGCAGTTCTTC
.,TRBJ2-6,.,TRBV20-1,CSARFTYGSGANGLTF,TGCAGTGCTAGATTCACGTACGGATCTGGGGCCAACGGCCTGACTTTC
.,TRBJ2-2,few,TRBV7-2,CASSSQRVGELFF,TGTGCCAGCAGCTCTCAGCGGGTTGGGGAGCTGTTTTTT
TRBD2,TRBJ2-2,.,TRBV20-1,CSARHAGGYTGELFF,TGCAGTGCTAGGCATGCGGGGGGCTACACCGGGGAGCTGTTTTTT
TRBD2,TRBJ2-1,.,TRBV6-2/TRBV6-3,CASSYPMREAQFF,TGTGCCAGCAGTTACCCGATGCGGGAGGCGCAGTTCTTC
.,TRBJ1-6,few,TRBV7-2,CASSFQGGNSPLHF,TGTGCCAGCAGCTTTCAGGGAGGCAATTCACCCCTCCACTTT
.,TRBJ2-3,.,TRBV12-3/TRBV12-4,CASSFFSQNLDTQYF,TGTGCCAGCAGTTTTTTTTCTCAAAACCTCGATACGCAGTATTTT
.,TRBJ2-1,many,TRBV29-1,CSVERGYNEQFF,TGCAGCGTTGAGCGGGGATACAATGAGCAGTTCTTC
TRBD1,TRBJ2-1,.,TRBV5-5,CASSYRGQGNNEQFF,TGTGCCAGCAGCTACCGCGGACAGGGTAACAATGAGCAGTTCTTC
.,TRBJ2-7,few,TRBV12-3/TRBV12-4,CASSLRAYEQYF,TGTGCCAGCAGTTTGAGGGCCTACGAGCAGTACTTC
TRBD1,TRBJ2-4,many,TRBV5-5,CASSTTGTGAKNIQYF,TGTGCCAGCAGCACAACCGGGACAGGGGCCAAAAACATTCAGTACTTC
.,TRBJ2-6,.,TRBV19,CASSIVPGANVLTF,TGTGCCAGTAGTATAGTGCCGGGGGCCAACGTCCTGACTTTC